Described below is a single TCR beta chain sequence and its context. CDR1 is SEHNR, CDR2 FQNEAQ, per germline (reference sequence). The CDR3 totals 18 residues. V was trimmed by 5 bases and J by 0 bases, leaving 19 bases between them. Survey-level immunoSEQ sequencing profiled the TCR beta repertoire. Clones were read by immunoSEQ multiplex PCR, and TCRdb kept only the in-frame ones, dropping some. The sample lists tens of thousands of clones; over 85% were seen once. The genes are TRBV7-9 and TRBJ2-2, with a possible D match to TRBD2 (7 bases). The sequencing input was PBMCs. The receptor comes from a middle-aged man with rheumatoid arthritis. CDR3: CASSPREGVQANTGELFF. The CDR3 coding sequence is TGTGCCAGCAGCCCAAGGGAGGGGGTCCAAGCGAACACCGGGGAGCTGTTTTTT. Full variable domain (remainder filled in from reference TRBV7-9 and TRBJ2-2): DTGVSQNPRHKITKRGQNVTFRCDPISEHNRLYWYRQTLGQGPEFLTYFQNEAQLEKSRLLSDRFSAERPKGSFSTLEIQRTEQGDSAMYLCASSPREGVQANTGELFFGEGSRLTVL.